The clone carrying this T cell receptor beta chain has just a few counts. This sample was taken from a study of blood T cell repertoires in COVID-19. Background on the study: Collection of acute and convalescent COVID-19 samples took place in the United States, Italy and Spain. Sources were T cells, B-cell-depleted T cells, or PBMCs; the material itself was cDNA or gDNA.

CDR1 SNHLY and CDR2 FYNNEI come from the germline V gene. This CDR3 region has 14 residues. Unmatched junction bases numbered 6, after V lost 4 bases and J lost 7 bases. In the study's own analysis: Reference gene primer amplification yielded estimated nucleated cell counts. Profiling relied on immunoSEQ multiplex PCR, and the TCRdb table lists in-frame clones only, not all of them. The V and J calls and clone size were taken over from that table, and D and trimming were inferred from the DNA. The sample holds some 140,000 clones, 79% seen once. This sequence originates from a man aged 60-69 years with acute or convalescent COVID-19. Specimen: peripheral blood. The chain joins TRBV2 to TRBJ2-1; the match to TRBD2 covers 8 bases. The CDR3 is CASSVGGRRNEQFF. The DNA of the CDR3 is TGTGCCAGCAGTGTCGGCGGGAGGAGAAATGAGCAGTTCTTC.